The clone carrying this T cell receptor beta chain was found many times. The sample is drawn from a study of molecular identifiers for immune sequencing clone quantification. About the study: Replicate experiments divided RNA from about 19,000 or 110,000 naive CD8 cells into five parts and sequenced four.

MiXCR, applied by TCRdb to the PCR reads, yields one record per CDR3 protein. The table records about 640,000 distinct CDR3 sequences, just under 20% of them present only once. The V gene end was trimmed by 3 bases and the J gene end by 4 bases; junction bases not matched to a gene: 8. CDR1 and CDR2 (germline): SGDLS, YYNGEE. This CDR3 region has 15 residues. The TCR comes from a human donor in good health. Some libraries in this study had Jurkat cell RNA spiked in. The sample was naive CD8+ T cells from blood, with Jurkat cell RNA spiked in. Described subset: FACS-sorted CD8+CD4-CCR7+CD45RA+ naive T cells. The V and J genes are TRBV9 and TRBJ2-7, with TRBD1 matching over 9 bases. The CDR3 protein is CASSETGTGTYEQYF. CDR3 in DNA: TGTGCCAGCAGCGAGACCGGGACAGGGACTTACGAGCAGTACTTC.